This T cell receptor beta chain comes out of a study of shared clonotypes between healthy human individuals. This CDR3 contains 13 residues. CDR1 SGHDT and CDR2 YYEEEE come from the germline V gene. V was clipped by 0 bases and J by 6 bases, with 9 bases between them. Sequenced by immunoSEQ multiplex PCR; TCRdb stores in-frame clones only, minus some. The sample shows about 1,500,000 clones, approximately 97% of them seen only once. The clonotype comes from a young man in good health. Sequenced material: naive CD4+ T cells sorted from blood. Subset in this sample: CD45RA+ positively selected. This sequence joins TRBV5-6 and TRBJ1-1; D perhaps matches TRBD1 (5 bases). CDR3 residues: CASSLGRDPEAFF. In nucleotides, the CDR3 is TGTGCCAGCAGCTTGGGACGGGACCCTGAAGCTTTCTTT.